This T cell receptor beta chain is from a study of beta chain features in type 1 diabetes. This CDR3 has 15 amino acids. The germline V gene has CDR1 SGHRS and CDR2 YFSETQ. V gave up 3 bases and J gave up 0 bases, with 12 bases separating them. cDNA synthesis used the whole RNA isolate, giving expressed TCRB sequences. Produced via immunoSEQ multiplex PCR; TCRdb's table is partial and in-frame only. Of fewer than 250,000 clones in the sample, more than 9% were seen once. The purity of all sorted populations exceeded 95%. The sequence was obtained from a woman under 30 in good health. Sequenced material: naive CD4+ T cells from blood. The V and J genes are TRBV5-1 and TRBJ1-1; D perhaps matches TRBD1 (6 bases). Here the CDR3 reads CASSSVGDMNTEAFF. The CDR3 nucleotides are TGCGCCAGCAGCTCGGTCGGGGACATGAACACTGAAGCTTTCTTT.